This T cell receptor (beta chain) was profiled in a study of CD8+CD57+ T cells in acquired aplastic anemia (dated by TCRdb to 2016 to 2018). Study-wide context: On average, sorted CD4+ and CD8+ cells yielded around 3.4 ug of extracted DNA, with a range of about 0.17 to 27.4 ug. CD8+CD57+ expansion was defined as a frequency above the mean frequency observed in healthy subjects.

Genomic DNA was used as template for profiling of TCR beta VDJ combinations and CDR3 sequences. TCR repertoire sequencing was run on an Illumina HiSeq 2000. Per the source publication's procedure: Repertoires were assessed using TRBV/TRBJ rearrangement plots, CDR3 size and DJ length profiles, and Simpson's diversity index. The most abundant DNA sequence in the deep sequencing data was taken as the immunodominant clone. CDR3 amino acid sequences were checked for sharing between subjects and were compared against published repertoires and the VDJdb database. TCRdb reworked the public reads: Q25 trimming with fastp, MiXCR clone assembly, productive beta chains retained. Rows with a matching CDR3 protein are joined into one entry that keeps the most common DNA and genes. TCRdb, not the authors, supplied the V and J calls. The sample records around 120,000 distinct CDR3 sequences, about 43% of which are singletons. The top ten clonotypes cover 2% to 3% of the sample.

The CDR1 and CDR2 encoded by the germline V gene (reference sequence) are LNHDA and SQIVND. Including cysteine and phenylalanine, the CDR3 has 11 amino acids. Only CDR3 DNA is held: 33 bases, read in frame from base 1. Trimming takes 8 bases from V and 7 bases from J, and the germline ends sit 11 bases apart. As concerns this clonotype: The antigen it binds to is not known. One base away there is no much larger clone; base qualities are not given.

Results the study describes overall, beyond this receptor: Approximately 27 CD8+ CDR3 sequences were found in both patients and controls but appeared to be highly expressed in patients and within the immunodominant clones of the patients. Patients and healthy controls showed no significant difference in CD8+ Simpson's diversity (P=0.060).

Patients chosen for sequencing had shown expansion of CD8+CD57+ cells by flow cytometry. Every patient had a diagnosis of severe acquired aplastic anemia based on International Study of Aplastic Anemia and Agranulocytosis and Camitta criteria. Patients had received no therapy at the time of blood sampling. The study deep-sequenced TCR repertoires of sorted CD4+ and CD8+ blood T cells from severe aplastic anemia patients and healthy subjects. Patients were enrolled in the USA under clinicaltrials.gov protocols 00001620, 01623167, 00001397, 00071045, 00081523 and 00961064. Ficoll-Paque density gradient centrifugation was used to isolate peripheral blood mononuclear cells. Before DNA extraction, CD4+ and CD8+ T cells were sorted with FACS or magnetic beads.

Source material: sorted CD4+, CD8+, or CD8+CD57+ T cells (not recorded which) from PBMCs. The V and J genes are TRBV19 and TRBJ1-2, and possibly TRBD1, on 6 matching bases. The clonotype was recovered from a human donor with aplastic anemia. CDR3 reads: CASRQVSGYTF. The nucleotides read TGTGCCAGTCGACAGGTATCTGGCTACACCTTC.